This T cell receptor (beta chain) stems from a study of OX40 agonist ivuxolimab in advanced cancers. Blood got drawn at baseline, again on cycle 4 day 1, and then on cycle 7 day 1. The CDR3 spans 15 residues. V was shortened by 5 bases and J by 1 base, with 11 bases between the two germline ends. Germline V gives CDR1 MDHEN, CDR2 SYDVKM. Assay used: immunoSEQ multiplex PCR; TCRdb lists only in-frame clones, some missing. This table has approximately 73,000 clones, around 90% appearing once. The starting material was CD4+ or CD8+ T cells sorted from blood, obtained in a trial of the OX40 agonist ivuxolimab. The clonotype comes from an adult with an advanced solid tumor such as melanoma, head and neck, liver or kidney cancer. V and J are TRBV28 and TRBJ2-2; D uncertain. Written as DNA, the CDR3 is TGTGCCAGCAGTCCTCCAATTCTGAACACCGGGGAGCTGTTTTTT. Translation: CASSPPILNTGELFF.